These 9 T cell receptor beta chains were sequenced from one sample in a study of Ad26.COV2.S vaccination and SARS-CoV-2 variants. Regarding treatment: some 20 received Ad26.COV2.S at low or high dose, single or two shots; 5 received placebo; per-sample allocation not given. Each sample was drawn 63 days after the first injection (of vaccine or placebo). TCRdb's copy holds only in-frame clones and misses some; the assay was immunoSEQ multiplex PCR. Of about 400,000 clones detected, approximately 91% appear once; the ten largest clones hold 1.9%. The input for sequencing was peripheral blood, taken in a trial of Ad26.COV2.S vaccine versus placebo. All receptors derive from a person aged 18 to 59 who received the Ad26.COV2.S COVID-19 vaccine or a placebo.

This clone has just a few counts. The CDR3 sequence is CASSLGQIGNTIYF. The CDR3 coding sequence is TGTGCCAGCAGCTTAGGACAGATTGGAAACACCATATATTTT. This chain links TRBV7-9 with TRBJ1-3, with D tentatively TRBD1 (5 bases). Trimming removed 1 base from V and 3 bases from J, with 7 bases in between. CDR1 and CDR2 (germline): SEHNR, FQNEAQ (reference sequence). The CDR3 is 14 residues long.

The V gene is TRBV19, the J gene TRBJ1-1; D possibly corresponds to TRBD1 (6 bases). The V end was cut by 7 bases, the J end by 1 base, with 13 bases between. CDR1 is LNHDA and CDR2 is SQIVND in the germline V gene (reference sequence). CDR3 size: 14 residues. Here the CDR3 DNA reads TGTGCCAGTACGCGAGGGACAAAGAACACTGAAGCTTTCTTT. The encoded protein is CASTRGTKNTEAFF.

The chain carries TRBV19 and TRBJ2-1, with a tentative D call TRBD2 (6 bases). The CDR3 has 15 residues. Trimming pared 6 bases from V and 0 bases from J, leaving 12 bases between. Germline V gene data show CDR1 as LNHDA and CDR2 as SQIVND (reference sequence). CDR3 sequence (DNA): TGTGCCAGTAGGGAGCGGACTAACTCCTACAATGAGCAGTTCTTC. Translated: CASRERTNSYNEQFF.

Here the CDR3 reads CATSRVGATYEQYF. As DNA, the CDR3 is TGTGCCACCAGCAGAGTAGGGGCCACCTACGAGCAGTACTTC. The chain is built from TRBV15 and TRBJ2-5; D may be TRBD1 (5 bases). The DNA end lines up better with TRBJ2-7; the J call may be wrong. CDR1 is LNHNV, CDR2 YYDKDF, per germline (reference sequence). The length of the CDR3 is 14 residues.

This clone was seen only once. The V call is TRBV6-5, the J call TRBJ1-6; a possible D gene is TRBD1 (6 bases). V was clipped by 4 bases and J by 4 bases, with 8 bases between them. The CDR3 has 14 amino acids. From germline, CDR1 is MNHEY and CDR2 SVGAGI. The CDR3 is CASSFRGYNSPLHF. CDR3 sequence (DNA): TGTGCCAGCAGTTTCAGGGGATATAATTCACCCCTCCACTTT.

V usage is TRBV6-1 and J usage is TRBJ2-7; tentative D call: TRBD1 (6 bases). The CDR3 has 16 amino acids. Trimming removed 2 bases from V and 4 bases from J, with 18 bases in between. Germline assignment: CDR1 MNHNS and CDR2 SASEGT. The CDR3 spells CASSEPYRASTYEQYF. CDR3 DNA sequence: TGTGCCAGCAGTGAACCTTACAGGGCGTCGACATACGAGCAGTACTTC.

The rearrangement links TRBV4-1 to TRBJ2-1, with TRBD2 matching over 8 bases. The CDR3 length is 16 residues. With 4 bases clipped from V and 2 bases from J, the junction kept 7 bases outside the gene matches. Germline V gives CDR1 MGHRA, CDR2 YSYEKL. The CDR3 loop reads CASSPGSGGAYNEQFF. CDR3 bases: TGCGCCAGCAGCCCAGGATCGGGAGGGGCCTACAATGAGCAGTTCTTC.

The rearrangement links TRBV2 to TRBJ2-5; 9 bases agree with TRBD1. V was pared by 5 bases and J by 5 bases, with 9 bases of the junction left unmatched. The length of the CDR3 is 15 residues. The germline V gene encodes CDR1 SNHLY and CDR2 FYNNEI. CDR3 region: CASSLRGTGFETQYF. CDR3 sequence (DNA): TGTGCCAGCAGTCTGAGGGGGACAGGGTTCGAGACCCAGTACTTC.

The genes are TRBV28 and TRBJ2-6; 11 positions match TRBD1. The CDR3 covers 18 residues. V trimming: 6 bases; J trimming: 0 bases; junction bases outside the gene matches: 7. The germline V gene has CDR1 MDHEN and CDR2 SYDVKM. The CDR3 region has the DNA TGTGCCAGCAGCCGGGACAGGGGGGGAAACTCTGGGGCCAACGTCCTGACTTTC. It yields the protein CASSRDRGGNSGANVLTF.